The 8 T cell receptor beta chains below were found in one sample sequenced in a study of shared clonotypes between healthy human individuals. Assay used: immunoSEQ multiplex PCR; TCRdb lists only in-frame clones, some missing. The data show millions of clones, 90% to 95% seen once. Sequencing used naive CD4+ T cells from PBMCs. As to subset: CD45RA+ positively selected. These receptors were taken from a man aged 18 to 29 in good health. Some clones in this sample may be carry-over from other donors' samples.

The chain combines TRBV27 with TRBJ2-1; D call uncertain. There are 15 residues in the CDR3. The germline CDR1 and CDR2 sequences are MNHEY and SMNVEV (reference sequence). Trimming removed 0 bases at V and 2 bases at J, with 8 bases between. The CDR3, as DNA: TGTGCCAGCAGTTTATCGGCAGCTACCTACAATGAGCAGTTCTTC. Its protein product is CASSLSAATYNEQFF.

This clone was counted a single time. V is TRBV18 and J is TRBJ2-3; no clear D gene. CDR3 length: 15 residues. The ends were cut back, 3 bases at V and 2 bases at J, with 12 bases in the middle. Germline loops: CDR1 KGHSH, CDR2 LQKENI. The CDR3 loop reads CASSPQRAATDTQYF. In nucleotides, the CDR3 is TGTGCCAGCTCACCTCAACGGGCAGCCACAGATACGCAGTATTTT. The variable domain in full, completed from reference TRBV18 and TRBJ2-3, reads NAGVMQNPRHLVRRRGQEARLRCSPMKGHSHVYWYRQLPEEGLKFMVYLQKENIIDESGMPKERFSAEFPKEGPSILRIQQVVRGDSAAYFCASSPQRAATDTQYFGPGTRLTVL.

The chain recombines TRBV19 with TRBJ2-6; D not certain. The CDR3 totals 15 residues. Germline V gives CDR1 LNHDA, CDR2 SQIVND (reference sequence). The V and J ends lost 4 bases and 1 base respectively, with 8 bases between them. The chain's CDR3 is CASSTLPSGANVLTF. The CDR3 DNA is TGTGCCAGTAGTACTCTACCTTCTGGGGCCAACGTCCTGACTTTC.

This clone has only one observation. The chain recombines TRBV7-8 with TRBJ2-5; D perhaps matches TRBD2 (6 bases). This CDR3 contains 15 residues. Germline V gene sequence: CDR1 SGHVS, CDR2 FQNEAQ. V shed 5 bases and J shed 5 bases, with 18 bases lying between them. The CDR3 sequence is CASSAAWTTRETQYF. The CDR3 DNA reads as TGTGCCAGCAGCGCTGCTTGGACTACACGGGAGACCCAGTACTTC.

There are a few counts of this clone. The chain employs TRBV19 and TRBJ1-5; D is undetermined. Trimming shortened V by 7 bases and J by 9 bases, and 19 bases separated the two germline ends. Germline V gene data show CDR1 as LNHDA and CDR2 as SQIVND (reference sequence). CDR3 length: 14 residues. Written as DNA, the CDR3 is TGTGCCAGTACCAATAGACGGCACGGTTTGCCCCAGCATTTT. Translating it yields CASTNRRHGLPQHF. Based on the CDR3 plus reference TRBV19 and TRBJ1-5, the full variable domain is DGGITQSPKYLFRKEGQNVTLSCEQNLNHDAMYWYRQDPGQGLRLIYYSQIVNDFQKGDIAEGYSVSREKKESFPLTVTSAQKNPTAFYLCASTNRRHGLPQHFGDGTRLSIL.

As regards this clone: Other DNA sequences within the sample encode an identical CDR3. V gene TRBV6-5 combines with J gene TRBJ1-4, with D unresolved. The ends were cut back, 3 bases at V and 4 bases at J, with 12 bases in the middle. This CDR3 spans 15 amino acids. Germline V gene lookup returns CDR1 MNHEY and CDR2 SVGAGI. CDR3 nucleotides: TGTGCCAGCAGTTATTCGGCCGGAGGTAATGAAAAACTGTTTTTT. This gives the protein CASSYSAGGNEKLFF.

V usage is TRBV11-2 and J usage is TRBJ2-2; D may be TRBD2 (6 bases). The V gene lost 5 bases and the J gene lost 1 base, with 20 bases spanning the gap. The CDR3 loop spans 18 amino acids. Germline V gene lookup returns CDR1 SGHAT and CDR2 FQNNGV. The CDR3 bases are TGTGCCAGCAGCCGATACGGGGGATGGACGGTGAACACCGGGGAGCTGTTTTTT. It yields the protein CASSRYGGWTVNTGELFF.

This clone was recorded once. The chain carries TRBV9 and TRBJ2-1; D possibly corresponds to TRBD2 (5 bases). This CDR3 spans 14 amino acids. CDR1 and CDR2 (germline): SGDLS, YYNGEE. V was clipped by 1 base and J by 3 bases, with 8 bases between them. The CDR3 DNA sequence: TGTGCCAGCAGCGTATCGGGGAACTACAATGAGCAGTTCTTC. It is translated as CASSVSGNYNEQFF.